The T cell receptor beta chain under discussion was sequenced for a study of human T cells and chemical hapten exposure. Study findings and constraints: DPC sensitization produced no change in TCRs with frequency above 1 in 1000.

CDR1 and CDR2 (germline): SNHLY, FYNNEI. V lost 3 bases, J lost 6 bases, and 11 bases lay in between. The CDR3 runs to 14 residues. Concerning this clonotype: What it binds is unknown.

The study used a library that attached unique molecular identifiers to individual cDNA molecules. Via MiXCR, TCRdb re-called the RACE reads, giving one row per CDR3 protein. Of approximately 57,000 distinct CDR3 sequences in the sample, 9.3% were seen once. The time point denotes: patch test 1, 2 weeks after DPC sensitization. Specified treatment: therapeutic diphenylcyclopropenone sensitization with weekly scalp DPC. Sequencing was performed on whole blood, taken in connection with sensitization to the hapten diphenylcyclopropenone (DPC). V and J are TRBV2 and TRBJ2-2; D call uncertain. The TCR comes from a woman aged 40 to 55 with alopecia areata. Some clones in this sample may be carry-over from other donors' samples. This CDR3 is CASSEIGEAGELFF. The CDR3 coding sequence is TGTGCCAGCAGTGAGATCGGAGAGGCCGGGGAGCTGTTTTTT.